These 7 T cell receptor beta chains came from one sample sequenced in a study of CD8 T cells in Susac syndrome. Random hexamers were used to reverse transcribe about 0.5 to 1 ug of RNA. Each CDR3 protein gets one entry after TCRdb re-called the immunoSEQ multiplex PCR reads with MiXCR. This repertoire shows hundreds of thousands of distinct CDR3 sequences, about 90% found once; its top ten account for around 0.14%. Sample: CD8+ T cells from PBMCs. The receptors here all came from a human donor with multiple sclerosis.

V and J are TRBV11-2 and TRBJ1-3; D is uncertain. The germline gives CDR1 SGHAT, CDR2 FQNNGV. The CDR3 is 14 residues long. With 1 base removed from V and 2 bases from J, the gap between germline ends came to 6 bases. The CDR3 region has the DNA TGTGCCAGCAGCTTAGGTGAAACTGGAAACACCATATATTTT. It translates to CASSLGETGNTIYF.

V and J are TRBV3-1 and TRBJ1-2; D not certain. Germline V gene lookup returns CDR1 LGHDT and CDR2 YNNKEL (reference sequence). CDR3 length equals 15 residues. Trimming pared 4 bases from V and 7 bases from J, leaving 19 bases between. CDR3 bases: TGTGCCAGCAGCCCCTTCGGGATAGAAATGGGTGGCTACACCTTC. Encoded protein: CASSPFGIEMGGYTF.

DNA for the CDR3: TGCAGCGTTAAGGGATCCGAGCAGTACTTC. Translated: CSVKGSEQYF. V is TRBV29-1 and J is TRBJ2-7; D unclear. V was shortened by 5 bases and J by 6 bases, with 8 bases between the two germline ends. The CDR3 spans 10 residues. Germline CDR1 and CDR2: SQVTM and ANQGSEA.

The gene calls are TRBV12-5 and TRBJ2-7; perhaps TRBD1 as D (5 bases). This CDR3 has 13 residues. V lost 7 bases and J 1 base, leaving 11 bases between the germline ends. Germline CDR1 is LGHNT and CDR2 is FRNRAP. In DNA, the CDR3 is TGTGCTAGTGCCTTGGACAAGTCCTACGAGCAGTACTTC. Its protein product is CASALDKSYEQYF.

The chain combines TRBV27 with TRBJ2-2, with D unresolved. Germline lookup yields CDR1 MNHEY and CDR2 SMNVEV (reference sequence). The CDR3 runs 13 residues. The germline V and J ends were trimmed by 5 bases and 8 bases, with 12 bases remaining between them. The DNA of the CDR3 is TGTGCCAGCAGTGGCCTCCCCGTTGGGGAGCTGTTTTTT. It is translated as CASSGLPVGELFF.

This rearrangement joins TRBV5-1 to TRBJ2-1; 11 bases align to TRBD2. V gave up 5 bases and J gave up 4 bases; unmatched junction bases: 5. The CDR3 is 15 residues long. CDR1 is SGHRS and CDR2 is YFSETQ in the germline V gene. Here the CDR3 DNA reads TGCGCCAGCAGGCCGGGGACTAGCGGATACAATGAGCAGTTCTTC. Its protein product is CASRPGTSGYNEQFF.

The chain has TRBV5-1 and TRBJ2-1; tentative D call: TRBD1 (6 bases). CDR1 is SGHRS, CDR2 YFSETQ, per germline. Trimming shortened V by 6 bases and J by 3 bases, and 10 bases separated the two germline ends. The CDR3 spans 13 residues. The CDR3 sequence: CASIGQSYNEQFF. CDR3 sequence (DNA): TGCGCCAGCATTGGACAGAGCTACAATGAGCAGTTCTTC.